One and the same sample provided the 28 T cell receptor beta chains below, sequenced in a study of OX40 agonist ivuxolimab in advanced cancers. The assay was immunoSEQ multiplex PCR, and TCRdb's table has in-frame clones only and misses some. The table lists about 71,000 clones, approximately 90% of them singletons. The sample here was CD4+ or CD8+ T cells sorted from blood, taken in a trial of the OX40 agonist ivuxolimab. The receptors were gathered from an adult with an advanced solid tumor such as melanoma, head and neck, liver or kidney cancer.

The CDR3 sequence is CASSSWSSDEKLFF. Written as DNA, the CDR3 is TGTGCCAGCAGCTCATGGTCTTCGGATGAAAAACTGTTTTTT. The chain carries TRBV7-2 and TRBJ1-4, with D hard to call. Germline-derived CDR1 and CDR2 are SGHTA and FQGNSA. V was trimmed by 4 bases and J by 6 bases, leaving 12 bases between them. The CDR3 covers 14 residues.

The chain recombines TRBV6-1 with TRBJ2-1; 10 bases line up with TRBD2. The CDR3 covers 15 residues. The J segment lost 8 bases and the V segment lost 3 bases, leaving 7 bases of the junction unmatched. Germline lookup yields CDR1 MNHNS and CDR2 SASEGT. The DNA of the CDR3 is TGTGCCAGCAGTGACATAGCTAGCGGGAGCCATGAGCAGTTCTTC. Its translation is CASSDIASGSHEQFF.

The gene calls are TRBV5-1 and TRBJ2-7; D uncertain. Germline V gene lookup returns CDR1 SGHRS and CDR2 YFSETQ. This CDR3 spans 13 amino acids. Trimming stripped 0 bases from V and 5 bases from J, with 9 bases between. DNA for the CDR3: TGCGCCAGCAGCTTGGGTGTCGGAGACGAGCAGTACTTC. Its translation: CASSLGVGDEQYF. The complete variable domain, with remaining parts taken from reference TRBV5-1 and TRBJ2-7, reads KAGVTQTPRYLIKTRGQQVTLSCSPISGHRSVSWYQQTPGQGLQFLFEYFSETQRNKGNFPGRFSGRQFSNSRSEMNVSTLELGDSALYLCASSLGVGDEQYFGPGTRLTVT.

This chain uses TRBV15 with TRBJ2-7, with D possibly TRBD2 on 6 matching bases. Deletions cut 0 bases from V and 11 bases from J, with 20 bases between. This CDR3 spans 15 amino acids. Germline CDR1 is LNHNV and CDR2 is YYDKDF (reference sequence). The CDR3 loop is CATSRDSRDLRSKYF. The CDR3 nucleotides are TGTGCCACCAGCAGAGATTCGCGGGACTTGAGGAGTAAGTACTTC.

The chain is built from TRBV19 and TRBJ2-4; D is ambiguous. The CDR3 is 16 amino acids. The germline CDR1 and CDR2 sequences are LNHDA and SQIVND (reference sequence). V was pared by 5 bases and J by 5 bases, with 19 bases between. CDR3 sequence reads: CASSSRALDSQNIQYF. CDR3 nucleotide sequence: TGTGCCAGTAGTTCCCGGGCCCTAGATAGCCAAAACATTCAGTACTTC.

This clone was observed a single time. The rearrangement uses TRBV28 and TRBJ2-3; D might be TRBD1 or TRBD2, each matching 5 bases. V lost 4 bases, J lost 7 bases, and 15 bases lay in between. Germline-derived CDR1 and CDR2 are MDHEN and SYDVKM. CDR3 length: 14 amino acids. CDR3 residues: CASSSPGRRNTQYF. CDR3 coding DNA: TGTGCCAGCAGTTCACCGGGACGACGAAATACGCAGTATTTT.

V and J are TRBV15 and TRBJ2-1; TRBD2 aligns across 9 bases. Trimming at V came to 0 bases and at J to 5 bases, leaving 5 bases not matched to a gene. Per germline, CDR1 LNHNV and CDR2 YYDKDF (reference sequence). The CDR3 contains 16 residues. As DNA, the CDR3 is TGTGCCACCAGCAGAGATAAGACTAGCGGAAACAATGAGCAGTTCTTC. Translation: CATSRDKTSGNNEQFF.

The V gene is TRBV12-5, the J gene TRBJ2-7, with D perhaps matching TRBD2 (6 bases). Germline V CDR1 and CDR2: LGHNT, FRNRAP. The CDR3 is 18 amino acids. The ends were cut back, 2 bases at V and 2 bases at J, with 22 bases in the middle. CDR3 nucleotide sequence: TGTGCTAGTGGTTTGCCCGATTTTAGCGGAGATTTTCCCTACGAGCAGTACTTC. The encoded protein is CASGLPDFSGDFPYEQYF.

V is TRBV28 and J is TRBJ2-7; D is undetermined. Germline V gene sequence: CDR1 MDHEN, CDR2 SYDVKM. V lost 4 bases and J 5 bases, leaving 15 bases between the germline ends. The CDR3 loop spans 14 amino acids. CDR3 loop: CASSSFWLPNEQYF. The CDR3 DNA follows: TGTGCCAGCAGTTCTTTTTGGCTTCCCAACGAGCAGTACTTC.

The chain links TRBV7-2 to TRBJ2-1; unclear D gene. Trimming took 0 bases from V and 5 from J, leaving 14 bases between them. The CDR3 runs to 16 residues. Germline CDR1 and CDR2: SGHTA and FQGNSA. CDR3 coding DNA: TGTGCCAGCAGCTTAGCGGCGGTGGGTGAGAACAATGAGCAGTTCTTC. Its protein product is CASSLAAVGENNEQFF.

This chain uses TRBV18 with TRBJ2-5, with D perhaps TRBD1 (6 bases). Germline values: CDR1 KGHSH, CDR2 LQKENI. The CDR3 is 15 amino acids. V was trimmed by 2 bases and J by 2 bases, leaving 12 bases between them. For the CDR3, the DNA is TGTGCCAGCTCACCAGGGGCGGACAGACAAGAGACCCAGTACTTC. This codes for CASSPGADRQETQYF.

CDR3 sequence: CASSGGGLTDTQYF. The CDR3, as DNA: TGTGCCAGCAGCGGGGGGGGACTCACAGATACGCAGTATTTT. This sequence joins TRBV11-1 and TRBJ2-3; 7 nucleotides agree with TRBD2. In germline, CDR1 is SGHAT, CDR2 FQDESV (reference sequence). V trimming: 5 bases; J trimming: 2 bases; junction bases outside the gene matches: 4. The CDR3 consists of 14 residues.

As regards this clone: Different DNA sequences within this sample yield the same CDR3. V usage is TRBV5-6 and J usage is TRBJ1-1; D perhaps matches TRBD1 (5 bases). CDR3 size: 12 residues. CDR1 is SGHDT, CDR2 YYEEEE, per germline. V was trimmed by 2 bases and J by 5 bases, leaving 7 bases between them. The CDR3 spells CASSLRGTEAFF. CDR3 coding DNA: TGTGCCAGCAGCTTACGGGGGACTGAAGCTTTCTTT.

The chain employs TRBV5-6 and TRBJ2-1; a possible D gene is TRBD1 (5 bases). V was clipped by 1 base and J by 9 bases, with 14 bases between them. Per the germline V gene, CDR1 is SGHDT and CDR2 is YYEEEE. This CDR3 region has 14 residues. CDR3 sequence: CASSLFLQVTEQFF. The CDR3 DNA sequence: TGTGCCAGCAGCTTGTTCCTACAGGTCACTGAGCAGTTCTTC. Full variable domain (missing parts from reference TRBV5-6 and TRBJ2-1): DAGVTQSPTHLIKTRGQQVTLRCSPKSGHDTVSWYQQALGQGPQFIFQYYEEEERQRGNFPDRFSGHQFPNYSSELNVNALLLGDSALYLCASSLFLQVTEQFFGPGTRLTVL.

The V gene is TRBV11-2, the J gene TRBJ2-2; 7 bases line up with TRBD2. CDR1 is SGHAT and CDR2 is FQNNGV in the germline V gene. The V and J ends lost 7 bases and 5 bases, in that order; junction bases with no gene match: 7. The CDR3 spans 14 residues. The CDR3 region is CASITAGDTGELFF. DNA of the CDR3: TGTGCCAGCATTACGGCGGGAGATACCGGGGAGCTGTTTTTT.

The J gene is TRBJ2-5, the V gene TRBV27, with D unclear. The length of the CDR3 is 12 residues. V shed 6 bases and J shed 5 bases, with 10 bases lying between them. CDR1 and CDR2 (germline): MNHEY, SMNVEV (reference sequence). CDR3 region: CASRANLETQYF. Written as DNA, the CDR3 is TGTGCCAGCAGGGCTAACCTTGAGACCCAGTACTTC.

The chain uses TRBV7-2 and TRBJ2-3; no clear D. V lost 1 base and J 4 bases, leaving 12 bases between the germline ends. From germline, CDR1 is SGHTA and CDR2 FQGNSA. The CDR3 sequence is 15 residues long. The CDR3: CASSLVGSPSDTQYF. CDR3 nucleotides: TGTGCCAGCAGCTTAGTAGGAAGCCCGTCAGATACGCAGTATTTT.

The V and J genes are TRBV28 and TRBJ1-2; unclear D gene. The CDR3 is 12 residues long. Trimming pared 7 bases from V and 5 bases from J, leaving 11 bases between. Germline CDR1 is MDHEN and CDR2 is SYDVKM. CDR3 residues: CASTPGGYGYTF. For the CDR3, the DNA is TGTGCCAGCACCCCTGGAGGGTATGGCTACACCTTC.

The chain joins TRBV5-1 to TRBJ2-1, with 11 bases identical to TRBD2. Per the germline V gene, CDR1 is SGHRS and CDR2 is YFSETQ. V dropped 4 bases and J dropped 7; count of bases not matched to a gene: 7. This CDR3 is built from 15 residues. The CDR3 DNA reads TGCGCCAGCAGCCTAGCGGGAGGAATTGGAAATGAGCAGTTCTTC. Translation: CASSLAGGIGNEQFF.

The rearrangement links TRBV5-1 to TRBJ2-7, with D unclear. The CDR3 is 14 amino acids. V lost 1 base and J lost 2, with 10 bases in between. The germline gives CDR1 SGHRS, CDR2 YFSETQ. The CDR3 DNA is TGCGCCAGCAGCTTGTTAGATGTCCCCTACGAGCAGTACTTC. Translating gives CASSLLDVPYEQYF.

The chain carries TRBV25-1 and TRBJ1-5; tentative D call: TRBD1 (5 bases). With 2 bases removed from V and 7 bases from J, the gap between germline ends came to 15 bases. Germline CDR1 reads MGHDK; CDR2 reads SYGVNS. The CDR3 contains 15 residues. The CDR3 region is CASSEIPGPRQPQHF. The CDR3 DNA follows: TGTGCCAGCAGTGAAATCCCGGGACCGAGACAGCCCCAGCATTTT. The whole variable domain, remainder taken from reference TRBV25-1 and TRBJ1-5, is EADIYQTPRYLVIGTGKKITLECSQTMGHDKMYWYQQDPGMELHLIHYSYGVNSTEKGDLSSESTVSRIRTEHFPLTLESARPSHTSQYLCASSEIPGPRQPQHFGDGTRLSIL.

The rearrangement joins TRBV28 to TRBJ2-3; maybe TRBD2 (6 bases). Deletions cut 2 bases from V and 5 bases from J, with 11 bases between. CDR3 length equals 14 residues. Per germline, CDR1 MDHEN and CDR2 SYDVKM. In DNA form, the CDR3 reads TGTGCCAGCAGTTTAGTTGGAGGGGAAGATACGCAGTATTTT. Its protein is CASSLVGGEDTQYF.

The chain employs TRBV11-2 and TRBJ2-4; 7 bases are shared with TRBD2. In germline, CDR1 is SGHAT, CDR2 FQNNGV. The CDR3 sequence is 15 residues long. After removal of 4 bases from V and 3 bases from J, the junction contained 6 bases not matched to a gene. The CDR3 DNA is TGTGCCAGCAGCTCTTTTGGGGGGGTCAAAAACATTCAGTACTTC. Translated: CASSSFGGVKNIQYF.

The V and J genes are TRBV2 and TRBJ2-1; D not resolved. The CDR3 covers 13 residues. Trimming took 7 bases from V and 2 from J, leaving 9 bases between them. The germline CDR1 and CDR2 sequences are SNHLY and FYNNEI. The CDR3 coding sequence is TGTGCCAGCACTGGTGGAACCTACAATGAGCAGTTCTTC. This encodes CASTGGTYNEQFF. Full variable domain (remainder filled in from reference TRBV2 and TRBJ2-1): EPEVTQTPSHQVTQMGQEVILRCVPISNHLYFYWYRQILGQKVEFLVSFYNNEISEKSEIFDDQFSVERPDGSNFTLKIRSTKLEDSAMYFCASTGGTYNEQFFGPGTRLTVL.

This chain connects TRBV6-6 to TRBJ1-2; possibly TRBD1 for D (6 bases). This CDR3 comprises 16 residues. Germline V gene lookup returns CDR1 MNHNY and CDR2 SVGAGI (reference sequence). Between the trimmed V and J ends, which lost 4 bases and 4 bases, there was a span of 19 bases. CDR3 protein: CASSFLTGGLLYGYTF. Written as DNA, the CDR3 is TGTGCCAGCAGTTTCCTGACAGGAGGACTCCTCTATGGCTACACCTTC.

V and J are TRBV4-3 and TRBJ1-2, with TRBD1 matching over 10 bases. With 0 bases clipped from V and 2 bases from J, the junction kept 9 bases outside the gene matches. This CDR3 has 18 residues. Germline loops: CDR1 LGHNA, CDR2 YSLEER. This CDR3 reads CASSQDTATGGRNYGYTF. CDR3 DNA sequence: TGCGCCAGCAGCCAAGATACTGCGACAGGGGGCAGGAACTATGGCTACACCTTC.

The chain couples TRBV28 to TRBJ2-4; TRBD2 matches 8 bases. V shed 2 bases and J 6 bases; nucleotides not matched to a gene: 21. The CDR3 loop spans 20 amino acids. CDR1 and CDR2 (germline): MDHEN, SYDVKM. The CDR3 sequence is CASSLDVVRQSRGGRNIQYF. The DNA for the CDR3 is TGTGCCAGCAGTTTAGATGTCGTTCGCCAGAGTCGGGGGGGTAGAAACATTCAGTACTTC.

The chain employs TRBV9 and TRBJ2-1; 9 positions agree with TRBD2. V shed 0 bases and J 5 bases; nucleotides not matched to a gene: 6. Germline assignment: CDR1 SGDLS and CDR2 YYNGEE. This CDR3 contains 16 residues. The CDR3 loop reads CASSVVMASGNNEQFF. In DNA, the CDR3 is TGTGCCAGCAGCGTAGTTATGGCTAGCGGGAACAATGAGCAGTTCTTC.